The TCR beta chain described here comes from a study of robustness of blood B and T cell sequencing (dated by TCRdb to 2016 to 2019). In the study overall: The study was designed to determine how much peripheral blood is required to reliably characterize an individual's TCRbeta and IgG repertoires. In each of the roughly 10 independently drawn blood samples, TCRbeta and IgG repertoires were quantified. As technical replicates, two replicate TCRbeta cDNA libraries were prepared from one shared RNA pool derived from a single 10 ml draw. Results the study describes overall, beyond this receptor: Because EDTA tubes had to be fractionated immediately, the use of EDTA tubes in multi-site collections was limited. Coverage of the top 10,000 TCRbeta clonotypes approached saturation when 3 or 4 tubes (roughly 29-45 ml blood) were combined. No improvement in the overlap of rare TCRbeta clonotypes was observed when tubes were pooled, implying that much larger blood volumes would be needed for rare TCRbeta clonotypes to be captured. TCRbeta rarefaction curves did not fully plateau, suggesting under-sequencing or many low-abundance clonotypes. Every single 10 ml sample contained the 1,000 most abundant TCRbeta clonotypes from the pooled draws. Of the top 10,000 TCRbeta clonotypes in one technical replicate library, roughly 95% were also found in the other technical replicate library. Evidence of cross-contamination, likely from batch processing, showed up in one pair of TCRbeta libraries, so the UMI-sequence pairs shared by that pair of libraries were removed.

TCRbeta repertoires were quantified from mRNA rather than genomic DNA, which captures expressed receptors. Without cell sorting, buffy coat leukocytes were collected into Trizol, and RNA was extracted using the Direct-zol RNA MiniPrep Plus kit. EDTA blood tubes were centrifuged immediately at 4°C to separate plasma, buffy coat and red blood cells. This clonotype registers as large (0.1 to 1%) within its sample. What antigen it recognizes has not been identified. No qualities accompany the bases; no much larger clone lies one base away. V is cut by 0 bases and J by 3 bases, and the space between the germline ends is 7 bases. CDR1 and CDR2, looked up from the germline V gene, are SGHDT and YYEEEE. CDR3 length: 15 amino acids, cysteine to phenylalanine. This entry keeps only the CDR3 DNA: 45 bases, framed from base 1. The protocol used for the library was PCR. Instrument on record: Illumina MiSeq. SMARTScribe reverse transcriptase and a 5' template-switch oligo, by which a universal priming site was added, were used for cDNA synthesis. A 12-nucleotide random unique molecular identifier (UMI) was carried by the template-switch oligo, and each cDNA molecule was tagged with this UMI. During reverse transcription, TCRbeta transcripts were targeted by chain-specific reverse primers. Leftover template-switch adapters were removed by uracil DNA glycosylase treatment, and cDNA was purified using a Qiagen MinElute kit. For the first PCR, KAPA HiFi HotStart ReadyMix was used for 20 to 25 cycles, with amplification split across four 50 ul reactions containing step-out primers. Products of the first-round PCR were gel-purified before additional amplification. Illumina Nextera adapters were attached in a second PCR of approximately 8 cycles, and the libraries were then purified and pooled. The UMI barcode for each TCRbeta molecule was captured by a 50-nucleotide 5' read. On the authors' methods: Using the MIGEC toolkit, reads were grouped by UMI into consensus reads. PEAR was used to merge forward and reverse consensus reads, producing the final reads. Identical UMI-sequence pairs shared across libraries were treated as cross-sample contamination and removed by a custom decontamination script. V(D)J assignment and CDR3 extraction were performed with MIGMAP, a wrapper around IgBLAST. A TCR clonotype was defined by an identical V gene, J gene and CDR3 amino acid sequence; no sequencing was done for CDR1 and CDR2. TCRdb reprocessing: public reads trimmed at Q25 with fastp, clones called with MiXCR, in-frame beta chains kept. Duplicate CDR3 protein sequences are folded into a single record with the most common DNA and genes. The V and J calls reflect TCRdb's pipeline rather than the authors' work. Recorded for this sample are some 1,600 distinct CDR3 sequences; about 66% of them occurred a single time. The leading ten clones occupy 38% of the sample.

Sequenced: peripheral blood. This receptor was identified in a human donor in good health. The rearrangement joined TRBV5-6 to TRBJ1-6; a tentative D call is TRBD1 (5 bases match). The sequence in DNA is TGTGCCAGCAGCTTGGGACAGAACTATAATTCACCCCTCCACTTT. It translates to CASSLGQNYNSPLHF.